The 24 T cell receptor beta chains reported below all come from one sample, sequenced in a study of T cells in Graves' hyperthyroidism and ophthalmopathy. TCR beta CDR3 regions were amplified from RNA transcripts. First-round RT-PCR with HTBI primers amplified the TCR CDR3 region. TCRdb re-derived calls from the multiplex PCR reads in MiXCR, one entry per CDR3 protein. The repertoire holds over 500,000 distinct CDR3 sequences, roughly 18% seen once, with roughly 18% in the top ten. Sequenced material: blood. These receptors originate from a woman aged 18 to 35 with Graves' ophthalmopathy.

This chain uses TRBV27 with TRBJ2-7, with 7 bases lining up with TRBD1. Germline V gene data show CDR1 as MNHEY and CDR2 as SMNVEV (reference sequence). The CDR3 spans 16 residues. J lost 2 bases, V lost 0 bases, and 7 bases had no gene match. The CDR3 DNA sequence: TGTGCCAGCAGTTTATCCACTGGGGACAGAGCCTACGAGCAGTACTTC. Translated: CASSLSTGDRAYEQYF.

This clonotype has more than one count but fewer than ten. This chain uses TRBV12-3 or TRBV12-4 with TRBJ1-3; D remains unclear. V shed 1 base and J shed 2 bases, with 9 bases lying between them. The CDR3 spans 15 residues. The CDR3, as DNA: TGTGCCAGCAGTTTAGTCTTGAGGACTGGAAACACCATATATTTT. Protein sequence: CASSLVLRTGNTIYF.

This clonotype was seen many times. V usage is TRBV13 and J usage is TRBJ1-4; D unclear. Trimming took off 5 bases at V and 7 bases at J, with 20 bases between the two ends. The CDR3 has 16 residues. CDR1 and CDR2 (germline): PRHDT, FYEKMQ (reference sequence). CDR3 in DNA: TGTGCCAGCAGCCCCAATCGAGGGCAGTCGGGTGAAAAACTGTTTTTT. It is translated as CASSPNRGQSGEKLFF.

The rearrangement links TRBV4-1 to TRBJ1-1; a possible D gene is TRBD1 (5 bases). V was clipped by 2 bases and J by 7 bases, with 14 bases between them. The CDR3 runs 14 residues. CDR1 and CDR2 from the germline V gene are MGHRA and YSYEKL. The CDR3 nucleotides read TGCGCCAGCAGCCAACATGGGGGGGAGGGTGAAGCTTTCTTT. This sequence encodes CASSQHGGEGEAFF.

This clonotype was found many times. The V gene is TRBV27, the J gene TRBJ1-1, with 10 bases matching TRBD1. Trimming removed 6 bases from V and 3 bases from J; junction bases left unmatched: 10. The CDR3 contains 16 residues. Germline-derived CDR1 and CDR2 are MNHEY and SMNVEV (reference sequence). The CDR3 DNA reads TGTGCCAGCAGGAGAGACAGGGGGCGAGAGTACACTGAAGCTTTCTTT. It is translated as CASRRDRGREYTEAFF.

This clonotype was counted between two and nine times. The chain employs TRBV20-1 and TRBJ2-4; TRBD2 aligns across 11 bases. J was trimmed by 8 bases and V by 1 base; bases with no gene match: 4. Germline lookup yields CDR1 DFQATT and CDR2 SNEGSKA (reference sequence). The length of the CDR3 is 14 residues. For the CDR3, the DNA is TGCAGTGCTAGAGTGACTAGCGGGATGGACATTCAGTACTTC. Protein product: CSARVTSGMDIQYF.

In its sample, this clonotype was seen many times. V gene TRBV28 combines with J gene TRBJ1-2; D remains unclear. The germline CDR1 and CDR2 sequences are MDHEN and SYDVKM. CDR3 length equals 11 residues. V dropped 6 bases and J dropped 8 bases, with 10 bases sitting between them. Here the CDR3 reads CASSRARGYTF. In DNA, the CDR3 is TGTGCCAGCAGCCGGGCCCGGGGCTACACCTTC.

This sequence joins TRBV2 and TRBJ1-5, with 8 bases that match TRBD1. The CDR3 sequence is 14 residues long. Germline V gene lookup returns CDR1 SNHLY and CDR2 FYNNEI. The ends lost 6 bases at V and 3 bases at J; junction bases unmatched: 4. CDR3 nucleotide sequence: TGTGCCAGCAGCGGGACAGGAGACAATCAGCCCCAGCATTTT. Translated: CASSGTGDNQPQHF.

To note about this clonotype: This sequence may be a read error, since a much larger clone differs from it by one base. This rearrangement joins TRBV10-3 to TRBJ1-1; the D gene is possibly TRBD1 (5 bases). The CDR3 has 15 residues. Germline CDR1 and CDR2: ENHRY and SYGVKD. The CDR3 DNA sequence: TGTGCCGTCAGTGACCCGACGGGGGGAAACACTGAAGCTTTCTTT. The encoded protein is CAVSDPTGGNTEAFF.

This clonotype was detected a few times. The gene calls are TRBV5-1 and TRBJ2-3; the D is unclear. The CDR3 consists of 15 residues. Between the trimmed V and J ends, which lost 1 base and 1 base, there was a span of 10 bases. CDR1 and CDR2 (germline): SGHRS, YFSETQ. CDR3: CASSLRAARTDTQYF. The DNA for the CDR3 is TGCGCCAGCAGCTTGAGGGCCGCCCGCACAGATACGCAGTATTTT.

Comments on this clonotype: A much larger clonotype is one base distant, so this may be a read error. The J gene is TRBJ2-1, the V gene TRBV10-3; 7 nucleotides agree with TRBD2. There are 14 residues in the CDR3. Germline lookup yields CDR1 ENHRY and CDR2 SYGVKD. The trim removed 10 bases at V and 10 bases at J, leaving 16 bases unmatched. The CDR3: CASCEWTRRLEQFF. In DNA form, the CDR3 reads TGTGCCAGCTGTGAATGGACTAGACGGTTGGAGCAGTTCTTC.

The J gene is TRBJ2-1, the V gene TRBV5-4; D gene ambiguous. The V end was cut by 1 base, the J end by 8 bases, with 13 bases between. In germline, CDR1 is SGHNT, CDR2 YYREEE (reference sequence). CDR3 length equals 14 residues. The CDR3 region has the DNA TGTGCCAGCAGCTTGTCTGGTAGTGGGCATGAGCAGTTCTTC. Its protein is CASSLSGSGHEQFF.

In its sample, this clonotype was seen a few times. Germline is not matched at one junction end, which may reflect a read error. The V call is TRBV12-3 or TRBV12-4, the J call TRBJ1-1; possibly TRBD1 for D (6 bases). This CDR3 is built from 14 residues. The CDR3 reads CTSSLVGQPNEAFF. In DNA form, the CDR3 reads TGTACCAGCAGTTTAGTAGGACAGCCTAATGAAGCTTTCTTT.

This clonotype has a count of ten or more. The gene calls are TRBV29-1 and TRBJ1-1, with TRBD1 identical over 7 bases. V was clipped by 6 bases and J by 1 base; unmatched bases: 11. The germline gives CDR1 SQVTM, CDR2 ANQGSEA. The CDR3 runs to 15 residues. Here the CDR3 reads CSVPTGVGTNTEAFF. The CDR3 DNA is TGCAGCGTGCCCACAGGGGTGGGTACGAACACTGAAGCTTTCTTT.

This clonotype was counted at least ten times. The chain links TRBV6-2 or TRBV6-3 to TRBJ2-5; D call uncertain. This CDR3 comprises 11 residues. Trimming removed 2 bases from V and 7 bases from J, with 5 bases in between. Germline-derived CDR1 and CDR2 are MNHEY and SVGEGT. This CDR3 reads CASSYVGTQYF. CDR3 in DNA: TGTGCCAGCAGTTACGTCGGGACCCAGTACTTC.

Remarks on this clonotype: A read error is likely, as this CDR3 ends without the conserved phenylalanine or tryptophan. The rearrangement joins TRBV30 to TRBJ1-1; 8 bases are shared with TRBD1. J was trimmed by 7 bases and V by 5 bases; bases with no gene match: 3. In germline, CDR1 is GTSNPN, CDR2 SVGIG (reference sequence). This CDR3 is 11 amino acids long. As DNA, the CDR3 is TGTGCCTGGGACAGGGGCATTGAAGCTTTCCTT. Its translation: CAWDRGIEAFL.

In DNA form, the CDR3 reads TGTGCCAGTAGTCCCCCGGGGCGAACCTCCTACAATGAGCAGTTCTTC. Encoded protein: CASSPPGRTSYNEQFF. The chain recombines TRBV19 with TRBJ2-1; tentatively, D is TRBD1 or TRBD2 (5 bases each). This CDR3 contains 16 residues. Germline V CDR1 and CDR2: LNHDA, SQIVND (reference sequence). Trimming cost V 5 bases and J 0 bases, with 14 bases left between them. Based on the CDR3 plus reference TRBV19 and TRBJ2-1, the full variable domain is DGGITQSPKYLFRKEGQNVTLSCEQNLNHDAMYWYRQDPGQGLRLIYYSQIVNDFQKGDIAEGYSVSREKKESFPLTVTSAQKNPTAFYLCASSPPGRTSYNEQFFGPGTRLTVL.

The V call is TRBV20-1, the J call TRBJ2-1; D may match TRBD1 or TRBD2 (7 bases each). CDR1 and CDR2 (germline): DFQATT, SNEGSKA (reference sequence). The CDR3 runs to 12 residues. Trimming took 5 bases from V and 11 from J, leaving 16 bases between them. The CDR3 sequence: CSALPGGDKQFF. In DNA, the CDR3 is TGCAGTGCTCTTCCAGGGGGGGACAAGCAGTTCTTC.

CDR3 DNA sequence: TGTGCCAGCAACATTTACTCTGGAAACACCATATATTTT. It translates to CASNIYSGNTIYF. This rearrangement joins TRBV2 to TRBJ1-3; D unresolved. Germline V lookup: CDR1 SNHLY, CDR2 FYNNEI. The CDR3 contains 13 residues. V dropped 7 bases and J dropped 0 bases, with 7 bases sitting between them.

This clonotype was counted at least ten times. The CDR3 spells CASSPGLRDRDKDTQYF. As DNA, the CDR3 is TGTGCCAGCTCACCAGGTCTCCGGGACAGGGATAAAGATACGCAGTATTTT. J is TRBJ2-3 and V is TRBV18; TRBD1 agrees at 9 bases. This CDR3 region has 17 residues. J was trimmed by 5 bases and V by 2 bases; bases with no gene match: 11. CDR1 and CDR2 (germline): KGHSH, LQKENI.

The J gene is TRBJ2-5, the V gene TRBV24-1, with 9 bases matching TRBD2. The CDR3 is 14 amino acids. CDR1 and CDR2 (germline): KGHDR, SFDVKD. J lost 1 base, V lost 7 bases, and 3 bases had no gene match. This CDR3 reads CATSGAGGQETQYF. The CDR3 nucleotides read TGTGCCACCAGCGGAGCGGGGGGCCAAGAGACCCAGTACTTC.

The sample holds many counts of this clonotype. The chain links TRBV7-9 to TRBJ2-5; TRBD1 might be the D (5 bases). Germline CDR1 is SEHNR and CDR2 is FQNEAQ (reference sequence). The V end was cut by 3 bases, the J end by 2 bases, with 10 bases between. The CDR3 spans 14 residues. The CDR3: CASSFSTVQETQYF. The CDR3 nucleotides read TGTGCCAGCAGCTTCTCGACAGTACAAGAGACCCAGTACTTC.

In its sample, this clonotype was seen many times. V is TRBV18 and J is TRBJ1-4; D remains ambiguous. Germline V lookup: CDR1 KGHSH, CDR2 LQKENI. Trimming cost V 2 bases and J 7 bases, with 14 bases left between them. The CDR3 has 15 residues. Here the CDR3 DNA reads TGTGCCAGCTCACCAATGTGGGGAGCCCGTGAAAAACTGTTTTTT. It translates to CASSPMWGAREKLFF.

In this sample, this clonotype turned up a few times. J is TRBJ1-1 and V is TRBV7-9; the match to TRBD1 covers 7 bases. V lost 4 bases to trimming and J lost 1 base; unmatched junction nucleotides: 15. Germline values: CDR1 SEHNR, CDR2 FQNEAQ (reference sequence). The CDR3 runs 18 residues. The DNA for the CDR3 is TGTGCCAGCAGCTCCTCTAGACAGGGCAGCTTACAGAACACTGAAGCTTTCTTT. Encoded protein: CASSSSRQGSLQNTEAFF.